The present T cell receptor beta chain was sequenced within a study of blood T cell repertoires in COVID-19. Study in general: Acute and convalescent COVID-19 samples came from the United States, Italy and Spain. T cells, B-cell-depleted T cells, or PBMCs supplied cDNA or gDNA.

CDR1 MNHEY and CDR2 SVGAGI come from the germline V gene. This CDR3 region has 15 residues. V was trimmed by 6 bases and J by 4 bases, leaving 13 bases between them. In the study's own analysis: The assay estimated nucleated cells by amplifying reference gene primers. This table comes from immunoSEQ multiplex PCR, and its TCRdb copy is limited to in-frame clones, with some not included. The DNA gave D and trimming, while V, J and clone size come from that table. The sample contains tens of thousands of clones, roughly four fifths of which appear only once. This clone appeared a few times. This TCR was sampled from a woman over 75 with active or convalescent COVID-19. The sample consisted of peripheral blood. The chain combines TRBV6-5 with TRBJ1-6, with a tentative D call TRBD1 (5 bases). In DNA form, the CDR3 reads TGTGCCAGCAGGGACACCCGGGGGTATAATTCACCCCTCCACTTT. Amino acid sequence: CASRDTRGYNSPLHF.